A selection of T cell receptor beta chains follows, all from one sample in a study of CD4+ T cells in melanoma. Assay used: immunoSEQ multiplex PCR; TCRdb lists only in-frame clones, some missing. Of about 110,000 clones listed, approximately 92% are singletons. The source material was peripheral blood. Source of these receptors: a human donor with melanoma. Both conserved end residues are part of each CDR3. Each record gives: J gene, D gene, clone size, V gene, CDR3 DNA, CDR3 protein. The D gene is left open where the match is weak. The size entry is marked missing in some rows and otherwise reads once, few, many or a size class.

J gene: TRBJ1-6; D gene: -; clone size: -; V gene: TRBV30; CDR3 DNA: TGTGGGGGCCGCGTATCCTATAATTCACCCCTCCACTTT; CDR3 protein: CGGRVSYNSPLHF
J gene: TRBJ1-4; D gene: -; clone size: -; V gene: TRBV10-3; CDR3 DNA: TGTGCCATCAGTGAGTCAGGGGGAGGCGAAAAACTGTTTTTT; CDR3 protein: CAISESGGGEKLFF
J gene: TRBJ1-2; D gene: -; clone size: -; V gene: TRBV19; CDR3 DNA: TGTGCCATCGGACCTTTGGGACTTCAAAGAGGGCATAACTATGGCTACACCTTC; CDR3 protein: CAIGPLGLQRGHNYGYTF
J gene: TRBJ2-1; D gene: TRBD2; clone size: -; V gene: TRBV5-4; CDR3 DNA: TGTGCCAGCAGCTTCGGCGGGCTAGCGGGGAAGGATGAGCAGTTCTTC; CDR3 protein: CASSFGGLAGKDEQFF
J gene: TRBJ2-7; D gene: -; clone size: -; V gene: TRBV6-1; CDR3 DNA: TGTGCCAGCAGTGTCCAGGGAGGGACAACCTACGAGCAGTACTTC; CDR3 protein: CASSVQGGTTYEQYF
J gene: TRBJ2-6; D gene: -; clone size: -; V gene: TRBV19; CDR3 DNA: TGTGCCAGTAGTATGCGTTACAGGGAGACCCCACTGGCCAACGTCCTGACTTTC; CDR3 protein: CASSMRYRETPLANVLTF
J gene: TRBJ1-5; D gene: -; clone size: -; V gene: TRBV5-1; CDR3 DNA: TGCGCCAGCAGCTTGGAACAGGGTGATCAGCCCCAGCATTTT; CDR3 protein: CASSLEQGDQPQHF
J gene: TRBJ2-4; D gene: TRBD2; clone size: -; V gene: TRBV15; CDR3 DNA: TGTGCCACCCGGGGGGGGCCGGAGGAAGCCAAAAACATTCAGTACTTC; CDR3 protein: CATRGGPEEAKNIQYF
J gene: TRBJ2-1; D gene: TRBD2; clone size: -; V gene: TRBV19; CDR3 DNA: TGTGCCAGTAGTGACGGGAGGGTTCGTAATGAGCAGTTCTTC; CDR3 protein: CASSDGRVRNEQFF
J gene: TRBJ1-3; D gene: -; clone size: -; V gene: TRBV28; CDR3 DNA: TGTGCCAGCAGTTTACAAGTCCACTCTGGAAACACCATATATTTT; CDR3 protein: CASSLQVHSGNTIYF
J gene: TRBJ2-1; D gene: -; clone size: -; V gene: TRBV7-2; CDR3 DNA: TGTGCCAGCAGCTTATCTAGCAAGTACAATGAGCAGTTCTTC; CDR3 protein: CASSLSSKYNEQFF
J gene: TRBJ2-1; D gene: TRBD1; clone size: -; V gene: TRBV30; CDR3 DNA: TGTGCCTCGGACAGGGGAGAAGGTGAGCAGTTCTTC; CDR3 protein: CASDRGEGEQFF
J gene: TRBJ1-5; D gene: TRBD1; clone size: -; V gene: TRBV4-1; CDR3 DNA: TGCGCCAGCAGCCTCCCGGACAGGAGCAATCAGCCCCAGCATTTT; CDR3 protein: CASSLPDRSNQPQHF
J gene: TRBJ2-2; D gene: TRBD2; clone size: -; V gene: TRBV19; CDR3 DNA: TGTGCCAGTAGTATAACCCCGGGCCTAGCGGGGGGTGGAGGGGAGCTGTTTTTT; CDR3 protein: CASSITPGLAGGGGELFF
J gene: TRBJ2-5; D gene: -; clone size: -; V gene: TRBV4-1; CDR3 DNA: TGCGCCAGCAGCCAAGATGGGGAGTTCCGTGAGACCCAGTACTTC; CDR3 protein: CASSQDGEFRETQYF
J gene: TRBJ2-5; D gene: -; clone size: -; V gene: TRBV7-2; CDR3 DNA: TGTGCCAGCGGCTTTTTGAGCCAAGAGACCCAGTACTTC; CDR3 protein: CASGFLSQETQYF
J gene: TRBJ2-7; D gene: -; clone size: -; V gene: TRBV28; CDR3 DNA: TGTGCCAGTTACCTAACGGGCCGCTCCTACGAGCAGTACTTC; CDR3 protein: CASYLTGRSYEQYF
J gene: TRBJ2-7; D gene: -; clone size: -; V gene: TRBV5-6; CDR3 DNA: TGTGCCAGCAGCGTGACAGGAATGGGCTACGAGCAGTACTTC; CDR3 protein: CASSVTGMGYEQYF
J gene: TRBJ1-2; D gene: -; clone size: -; V gene: TRBV4-1; CDR3 DNA: TGCGCCAGCAGCCGTGTGGGGAGAGCGGACTATGGCTACACCTTC; CDR3 protein: CASSRVGRADYGYTF
J gene: TRBJ2-7; D gene: -; clone size: -; V gene: TRBV27; CDR3 DNA: TGTGCCAGCAGTCCCGGGGGGCGCCGGGAAGAGCAGTACTTC; CDR3 protein: CASSPGGRREEQYF
J gene: TRBJ2-7; D gene: -; clone size: -; V gene: TRBV7-9; CDR3 DNA: TGTGCCACAGCGCGGAGCGGCGACGAGCAGTACTTC; CDR3 protein: CATARSGDEQYF
J gene: TRBJ1-3; D gene: TRBD1; clone size: -; V gene: TRBV5-5; CDR3 DNA: TGTGCCAGCAGCCCATGGACAGGGACGGGAAACACCATATATTTT; CDR3 protein: CASSPWTGTGNTIYF
J gene: TRBJ1-3; D gene: -; clone size: -; V gene: TRBV7-6; CDR3 DNA: TGTGCCAGCAGCCTCAGGGGTGGCACCGGCGTAGCGGACACCATATATTTT; CDR3 protein: CASSLRGGTGVADTIYF
J gene: TRBJ1-2; D gene: -; clone size: -; V gene: TRBV5-4; CDR3 DNA: TGTGCCAGCAGCTTGGGAGGCCCCCGGAACCCTAACTATGGCTACACCTTC; CDR3 protein: CASSLGGPRNPNYGYTF
J gene: TRBJ2-1; D gene: -; clone size: once; V gene: TRBV4-1; CDR3 DNA: TGCGCCAGCAGCCAAGATCGGGCTAGCGTAAATGAGCAGTTCTTC; CDR3 protein: CASSQDRASVNEQFF
J gene: TRBJ1-1; D gene: -; clone size: -; V gene: TRBV7-6; CDR3 DNA: TGTGCCAGCAGCTTAGCCTATTTGAACACTGAAGCTTTCTTT; CDR3 protein: CASSLAYLNTEAFF
J gene: TRBJ2-5; D gene: -; clone size: -; V gene: TRBV23-1; CDR3 DNA: TGCGCCAGAAAGGACGGAGAGACCCAGTACTTC; CDR3 protein: CARKDGETQYF
J gene: TRBJ1-1; D gene: -; clone size: -; V gene: TRBV5-4; CDR3 DNA: TGTGCCAGCAGCCAAGGGAACACTGAAGCTTTCTTT; CDR3 protein: CASSQGNTEAFF
J gene: TRBJ2-2; D gene: -; clone size: -; V gene: TRBV19; CDR3 DNA: TGTGCCAGTAGTAACCAGGGAAGAGCCGGGGAGCTGTTTTTT; CDR3 protein: CASSNQGRAGELFF
J gene: TRBJ1-2; D gene: TRBD1; clone size: -; V gene: TRBV19; CDR3 DNA: TGTGCCAGTAGTAGCGGGACAGGGGGCAACTATGGCTACACCTTC; CDR3 protein: CASSSGTGGNYGYTF
J gene: TRBJ1-5; D gene: TRBD1; clone size: -; V gene: TRBV7-8; CDR3 DNA: TGTGCCAGCAGCACCCGTGGACAGGAGGGACAGCCCCAGCATTTT; CDR3 protein: CASSTRGQEGQPQHF
J gene: TRBJ2-7; D gene: -; clone size: -; V gene: TRBV10-3; CDR3 DNA: TGTGCCATCGGGGACTGGAACGAGCAGTACTTC; CDR3 protein: CAIGDWNEQYF
J gene: TRBJ2-7; D gene: TRBD2; clone size: -; V gene: TRBV5-1; CDR3 DNA: TGCGCCAGCAGCTTGGCAACCGGGAGGGCTTCCGAGCAGTACTTC; CDR3 protein: CASSLATGRASEQYF
J gene: TRBJ2-2; D gene: -; clone size: -; V gene: TRBV7-8; CDR3 DNA: TGTGCCAGCAGCCGGCCCGGGGGAGGCACCGGGGAGCTGTTTTTT; CDR3 protein: CASSRPGGGTGELFF
J gene: TRBJ2-5; D gene: -; clone size: -; V gene: TRBV7-9; CDR3 DNA: TGCGCCAGCAGCTTCCTCCTAGGGCAAGAGACCCAGTACTTC; CDR3 protein: CASSFLLGQETQYF
J gene: TRBJ2-7; D gene: TRBD2; clone size: -; V gene: TRBV11-2; CDR3 DNA: TGTGCCAGCAGCTTCCTAGCGGGAAGCTCCTACGAGCAGTACTTC; CDR3 protein: CASSFLAGSSYEQYF
J gene: TRBJ1-1; D gene: TRBD1; clone size: once; V gene: TRBV5-1; CDR3 DNA: TGCGCCAGCAGCTCGGGACAGGGCTCCGGCACTGAAGCTTTCTTT; CDR3 protein: CASSSGQGSGTEAFF
J gene: TRBJ2-7; D gene: -; clone size: -; V gene: TRBV28; CDR3 DNA: TGTGCCAGCAGTTTATGGGAGACCTACGAGCAGTACTTC; CDR3 protein: CASSLWETYEQYF
J gene: TRBJ2-7; D gene: TRBD1; clone size: -; V gene: TRBV11-3; CDR3 DNA: TGTGCCAGCAGCTCCGGACAGGGGGCGCAGTCCGAGCAGTACTTC; CDR3 protein: CASSSGQGAQSEQYF
J gene: TRBJ1-2; D gene: -; clone size: once; V gene: TRBV5-1; CDR3 DNA: TGCGCCAGCAGCCTTATGGGCACTAACTATGGCTACACCTTC; CDR3 protein: CASSLMGTNYGYTF
J gene: TRBJ2-7; D gene: -; clone size: -; V gene: TRBV7-9; CDR3 DNA: TGTGCCAGCAGCTCAACTTCCGAGCAGTACTTC; CDR3 protein: CASSSTSEQYF
J gene: TRBJ2-4; D gene: -; clone size: -; V gene: TRBV25-1; CDR3 DNA: TGTGCCAGCAGGATAAGGCAGGATAAACTAGCCAAAAACATTCAGTACTTC; CDR3 protein: CASRIRQDKLAKNIQYF
J gene: TRBJ1-5; D gene: TRBD1; clone size: -; V gene: TRBV18; CDR3 DNA: TGTGCCAGCTCACCACGGGGACAGGGGGGCAATCAGCCCCAGCATTTT; CDR3 protein: CASSPRGQGGNQPQHF
J gene: TRBJ2-7; D gene: -; clone size: -; V gene: TRBV6-1; CDR3 DNA: TGTGCCAGCAGGGGGATAGGATCCACCTACGAGCAGTACTTC; CDR3 protein: CASRGIGSTYEQYF
J gene: TRBJ2-5; D gene: -; clone size: once; V gene: TRBV7-2; CDR3 DNA: TGTGCCAGCAGCTTAGTTGCTAGCTTGGAGACCCAGTACTTC; CDR3 protein: CASSLVASLETQYF
J gene: TRBJ2-1; D gene: TRBD2; clone size: -; V gene: TRBV7-2; CDR3 DNA: TGTGCCAGCAGCTTGGTTGGCGGGGGGTTACCCTCCTCACACAATGAGCAGTTCTTC; CDR3 protein: CASSLVGGGLPSSHNEQFF
J gene: TRBJ2-5; D gene: -; clone size: -; V gene: TRBV9; CDR3 DNA: TGTGCCAGCAGCATCGGTATGGAGGAGACCCAGTACTTC; CDR3 protein: CASSIGMEETQYF
J gene: TRBJ2-5; D gene: TRBD2; clone size: once; V gene: TRBV28; CDR3 DNA: TGTGCCAGCAAACCGGGACTAGCGGGATTGGGGGGGACCCAGTACTTC; CDR3 protein: CASKPGLAGLGGTQYF
J gene: TRBJ2-3; D gene: TRBD1; clone size: -; V gene: TRBV2; CDR3 DNA: TGTGCCAGCATGGACAGGGGGACAGATACGCAGTATTTT; CDR3 protein: CASMDRGTDTQYF
J gene: TRBJ1-4; D gene: TRBD1; clone size: -; V gene: TRBV9; CDR3 DNA: TGTGCCAGCAGCTCACCTCAGACAGGGGGCTTTGAAAAACTGTTTTTT; CDR3 protein: CASSSPQTGGFEKLFF
J gene: TRBJ1-5; D gene: TRBD1; clone size: -; V gene: TRBV2; CDR3 DNA: TGTGCCAGCAGTGAAAGGACAGGGAATCAGCCCCAGCATTTT; CDR3 protein: CASSERTGNQPQHF
J gene: TRBJ2-1; D gene: TRBD2; clone size: -; V gene: TRBV6-6; CDR3 DNA: TGTGCCAGCAGTGGGGGACTAGCGGGAGTTAATGAGCAGTTCTTC; CDR3 protein: CASSGGLAGVNEQFF
J gene: TRBJ2-1; D gene: TRBD2; clone size: -; V gene: TRBV28; CDR3 DNA: TGTGCCAGCAGCTTTTCGGGACTAGCGCTTAATGAGCAGTTCTTC; CDR3 protein: CASSFSGLALNEQFF
J gene: TRBJ1-5; D gene: -; clone size: -; V gene: TRBV6-6; CDR3 DNA: TGTGCCAGCAGCCCCGGACAGATCAATCAGCCCCAGCATTTT; CDR3 protein: CASSPGQINQPQHF